This TCR beta chain is from a study of CD8 T cells in ankylosing spondylitis. TCRdb re-called the 5' RACE reads through MiXCR, storing one row per CDR3 protein. Of 200,000 or so distinct CDR3 sequences in the sample, around 13% are singletons; the top ten hold approximately 9.9%. This clonotype was detected a few times. Sequenced input: blood, either unsorted or a sorted T cell fraction (not recorded which). The receptor's source is a female donor with ankylosing spondylitis or in good health (not recorded which).

The CDR3 DNA is TGCAGCGTTGTGCCAGGGACCTACGAGCAGTACTTC. Amino acids: CSVVPGTYEQYF. This sequence joins TRBV29-1 and TRBJ2-7; D possibly corresponds to TRBD1 (5 bases). V lost 4 bases, J lost 2 bases, and 9 bases lay in between. CDR1 and CDR2 from the germline V gene are SQVTM and ANQGSEA. CDR3 length equals 12 residues.